This T cell receptor (beta chain) came from a study of blood T cell repertoires in COVID-19. A single count supports this clone. This CDR3 has 17 residues. The V end lost 0 bases, the J end lost 4 bases, and 18 bases lay between the germline ends. Germline assignment: CDR1 SGHDN and CDR2 FVKESK. Study processing details: Amplifying reference gene primers gave estimates of nucleated cell counts. Only in-frame clones appear in the TCRdb table, and some are missing; sequencing was by immunoSEQ multiplex PCR. That table supplies the V and J calls and clone size; D and trimming were determined from the DNA. The profile shows around 78,000 clones, over 75% of them singletons.

The origin of this receptor is a man aged 50 or older with active COVID-19. The genes are TRBV14 and TRBJ1-2, with a weak D call TRBD1 (5 bases). The sequencing sample was made of peripheral blood. CDR3 sequence: CASSQEPRSDRIYGYTF. The CDR3 DNA reads as TGTGCCAGCAGCCAAGAACCTAGAAGTGACAGAATCTATGGCTACACCTTC.